The 23 T cell receptor beta chains listed next were all sequenced from one sample in a study of blood T cells in healthy people across ages. A second roughly 7 to 12 cycle PCR used barcoded and J-beta primers. TCRdb itself ran the 5' RACE reads through MiXCR, one entry per CDR3 protein. The sample consists of about 730,000 distinct CDR3 sequences, roughly 45% of them appearing once. Sequencing was carried out using blood. These receptors were collected from a woman in her sixties in good health.

The genes are TRBV5-1 and TRBJ2-7, with a tentative D call TRBD2 (5 bases). Germline V gives CDR1 SGHRS, CDR2 YFSETQ. The CDR3 has 16 residues. Trimming cost V 0 bases and J 2 bases, with 15 bases left between them. The CDR3 DNA sequence: TGCGCCAGCAGCTTGGGACTAATTCCCGTCACCTACGAGCAGTACTTC. Amino acids: CASSLGLIPVTYEQYF.

This chain links TRBV29-1 with TRBJ1-2; D gene uncertain. Trimming stripped 7 bases from V and 8 bases from J, with 8 bases between. Germline V gene sequence: CDR1 SQVTM, CDR2 ANQGSEA. The CDR3 is 9 residues long. In DNA, the CDR3 is TGCAGCGGCGAAAGGGGCTACACCTTC. Protein sequence: CSGERGYTF.

The chain combines TRBV20-1 with TRBJ2-5, with 8 bases fitting TRBD1. The germline CDR1 and CDR2 sequences are DFQATT and SNEGSKA (reference sequence). The V segment lost 0 bases and the J segment 3 bases; nucleotides outside the gene matches: 3. The CDR3 consists of 14 residues. The CDR3 DNA is TGCAGTGCTAGAGAGATGACAGGGGAAGAGACCCAGTACTTC. The encoded protein is CSAREMTGEETQYF.

This chain links TRBV25-1 with TRBJ2-2, with D possibly being TRBD1 or TRBD2 (5 bases each). Per the germline V gene, CDR1 is MGHDK and CDR2 is SYGVNS. CDR3 size: 14 residues. Trimming left V 1 base short and J 4 bases short, with 7 bases between. The CDR3 protein is CASSEWGTTGELFF. The CDR3 coding sequence is TGTGCCAGCAGTGAATGGGGGACCACCGGGGAGCTGTTTTTT.

The V call is TRBV10-3, the J call TRBJ2-2; tentatively, D is TRBD1 (5 bases). This CDR3 is 15 amino acids long. Trimming shortened V by 4 bases and J by 5 bases, and 14 bases separated the two germline ends. Germline-derived CDR1 and CDR2 are ENHRY and SYGVKD. DNA of the CDR3: TGTGCCATCAGTGGATCCACAGGCCTAACCGGGGAGCTGTTTTTT. Protein sequence: CAISGSTGLTGELFF.

This clonotype was seen ten or more times. The rearrangement links TRBV9 to TRBJ2-3, with 7 bases fitting TRBD1. The CDR3 is 15 amino acids. V lost 1 base, J lost 1 base, and 3 bases stayed unmatched. The germline V gene encodes CDR1 SGDLS and CDR2 YYNGEE. The CDR3 nucleotides are TGTGCCAGCAGCGTATTGGGACAGCGCACAGATACGCAGTATTTT. Its protein is CASSVLGQRTDTQYF.

The chain recombines TRBV7-9 with TRBJ2-5; 9 positions agree with TRBD2. The J call may be incorrect, as the DNA end agrees better with TRBJ2-7. Germline loops: CDR1 SEHNR, CDR2 FQNEAQ (reference sequence). This CDR3 is 16 amino acids long. The CDR3: CASSSPPGLAGHEQYF. In DNA, the CDR3 is TGTGCCAGCAGTTCCCCTCCGGGACTAGCTGGGCACGAGCAGTACTTC.

This chain links TRBV3-1 with TRBJ2-1; D might be TRBD2 (5 bases). Germline V gene lookup returns CDR1 LGHDT and CDR2 YNNKEL (reference sequence). The V end lost 1 base, the J end lost 4 bases, and 11 bases lay between the germline ends. The CDR3 contains 15 residues. CDR3 residues: CASSQGEIRYNEQFF. CDR3 DNA: TGTGCCAGCAGCCAAGGGGAGATTCGGTACAATGAGCAGTTCTTC.

This clonotype was observed a single time. The chain combines TRBV3-1 with TRBJ2-7; no definite D call. V was clipped by 3 bases and J by 10 bases, with 7 bases between them. This CDR3 spans 10 amino acids. Germline V gene sequence: CDR1 LGHDT, CDR2 YNNKEL (reference sequence). The CDR3 DNA is TGTGCCAGCAGCCATAATCCCCAGTACTTC. It yields the protein CASSHNPQYF.

This sequence joins TRBV4-2 and TRBJ2-7, with D possibly TRBD2 on 6 matching bases. Trimming cost V 2 bases and J 3 bases, with 14 bases left between them. This CDR3 has 15 amino acids. Germline-derived CDR1 and CDR2 are LGHNA and YNFKEQ. CDR3: CASSQRGGGDYEQYF. CDR3 bases: TGTGCCAGCAGCCAACGAGGTGGAGGGGACTACGAGCAGTACTTC.

There are a few counts of this clonotype. The CDR3 reads CASSQDLLRDRGSYAEKLFF. CDR3 bases: TGCGCCAGCAGCCAAGATCTTTTGCGGGACAGGGGCTCGTATGCTGAAAAACTGTTTTTT. The J gene is TRBJ1-4, the V gene TRBV4-3; 10 bases match TRBD1. J gave up 7 bases and V 0 bases, and 17 bases lay outside the gene matches. Germline V gives CDR1 LGHNA, CDR2 YSLEER. The CDR3 is 20 amino acids.

Comment on this clonotype: A read error may account for a junction end that differs from germline. This chain uses TRBV27 with TRBJ2-2, with a weak D call TRBD1 (6 bases). The CDR3 runs to 13 residues. Germline V lookup: CDR1 MNHEY, CDR2 SMNVEV (reference sequence). The CDR3 DNA reads as TGTGCTAGCACCCTAAGGGGGACCGGGGAGCTGTTTTTT. Translation gives CASTLRGTGELFF.

This sequence joins TRBV10-2 and TRBJ2-7; 11 bases agree with TRBD1. V trimming: 2 bases; J trimming: 2 bases; junction bases outside the gene matches: 2. The CDR3 covers 15 residues. Germline V gene data show CDR1 as WSHSY and CDR2 as SAAADI. In DNA, the CDR3 is TGCGCCAGCAGTGAGCGGGGACAGGGGGCCTACGAGCAGTACTTC. This encodes CASSERGQGAYEQYF.

The chain joins TRBV20-1 to TRBJ1-2; a weak D match, TRBD1 (6 bases). V was clipped by 4 bases and J by 0 bases, with 12 bases between them. The CDR3 is 14 residues long. Germline values: CDR1 DFQATT, CDR2 SNEGSKA (reference sequence). The chain's CDR3 is CSAKLTGSNYGYTF. The DNA of the CDR3 is TGCAGTGCTAAGTTGACAGGATCTAACTATGGCTACACCTTC.

A few counts support this clonotype. The chain links TRBV7-9 to TRBJ2-7; possibly TRBD2 for D (7 bases). Germline V gene sequence: CDR1 SEHNR, CDR2 FQNEAQ (reference sequence). V was clipped by 5 bases and J by 5 bases, with 16 bases between them. The CDR3 runs to 14 residues. CDR3 amino acids: CASSLGGAGDEQYF. CDR3 coding DNA: TGTGCCAGCAGCCTTGGGGGGGCCGGGGACGAGCAGTACTTC.

CDR3 sequence: CASSRGQKNTEAFF. For the CDR3, the DNA is TGTGCCAGCAGCCGGGGACAGAAGAACACTGAAGCTTTCTTT. The chain carries TRBV9 and TRBJ1-1, with TRBD1 matching over 7 bases. The CDR3 contains 14 residues. Germline assignment: CDR1 SGDLS and CDR2 YYNGEE. Trimming removed 4 bases from V and 1 base from J; junction bases left unmatched: 4.

The genes are TRBV2 and TRBJ1-4; D call uncertain. Germline values: CDR1 SNHLY, CDR2 FYNNEI. The CDR3 sequence is 16 residues long. The V end lost 3 bases, the J end lost 0 bases, and 11 bases lay between the germline ends. This CDR3 is CASSDSPFATNEKLFF. CDR3 in DNA: TGTGCCAGCAGTGACAGCCCCTTTGCAACTAATGAAAAACTGTTTTTT.

This clonotype was found many times. This chain joins TRBV12-3 or TRBV12-4 and TRBJ2-5; D unresolved. Deletions cut 0 bases from V and 3 bases from J, with 5 bases between. This CDR3 spans 13 amino acids. The CDR3 region has the DNA TGTGCCAGCAGTTTAGCGGCAGAAGAGACCCAGTACTTC. Its translation: CASSLAAEETQYF.

This chain uses TRBV11-2 with TRBJ2-2; TRBD2 aligns across 12 bases. The CDR3 sequence is 21 residues long. With 7 bases clipped from V and 1 base from J, the junction kept 19 bases outside the gene matches. The germline CDR1 and CDR2 sequences are SGHAT and FQNNGV. The DNA for the CDR3 is TGTGCCAGCACCCCCTTTAGAGAGACTAGCGGGAGAGGACGGAACACCGGGGAGCTGTTTTTT. It codes for CASTPFRETSGRGRNTGELFF.

V gene TRBV28 combines with J gene TRBJ2-3, with no clear D. In germline, CDR1 is MDHEN, CDR2 SYDVKM. The CDR3 is made up of 13 amino acids. V was trimmed by 5 bases and J by 3 bases, leaving 9 bases between them. This CDR3 is CASSPPPTDTQYF. Here the CDR3 DNA reads TGTGCCAGCAGTCCCCCCCCGACAGATACGCAGTATTTT.

The chain employs TRBV4-2 and TRBJ2-1; 10 nucleotides agree with TRBD2. The CDR3 contains 18 residues. Germline loops: CDR1 LGHNA, CDR2 YNFKEQ. The V and J ends lost 4 bases and 3 bases, in that order; junction bases with no gene match: 12. The chain's CDR3 is CASSPRSLAGVSYNEQFF. In nucleotides, the CDR3 is TGTGCCAGCAGCCCCCGGTCCCTAGCGGGGGTGAGCTACAATGAGCAGTTCTTC.

This clonotype was seen only a few times. The J gene is TRBJ1-5, the V gene TRBV20-1; D is uncertain. CDR1 is DFQATT and CDR2 is SNEGSKA in the germline V gene (reference sequence). Trimming took 2 bases from V and 6 from J, leaving 11 bases between them. The CDR3 length is 13 residues. The CDR3 reads CSARSQNGQPQHF. CDR3 nucleotide sequence: TGCAGTGCTAGAAGTCAAAACGGTCAGCCCCAGCATTTT.

This chain links TRBV12-3 or TRBV12-4 with TRBJ2-1, with a possible D match to TRBD2 (7 bases). This CDR3 contains 13 residues. Trimming left V 9 bases short and J 10 bases short, with 19 bases between. The CDR3 here is CASRSGTLEEQFF. The CDR3 DNA sequence: TGTGCCAGTAGAAGCGGGACACTGGAGGAGCAGTTCTTC.